This is a list of T cell receptor beta chains from one sample in a study of blood T cells in healthy people across ages. TCRdb reprocessed the 5' RACE reads with MiXCR, giving one entry per CDR3 protein. The table shows hundreds of thousands of distinct CDR3 sequences, with under 25% occurring only once. The sample consisted of blood. These receptors were taken from a man between 65 and 85 years old in good health. The CDR3 runs from the conserved cysteine through the conserved F or W. The D gene is left open where the match is weak. Where a row states a size, it is once, few, many or the class of an expanded clone; other rows omit it.

length: 14
J: TRBJ2-7
size: .
V: TRBV12-3/TRBV12-4
D: .
CDR3: CASSGAQKVYEQYF
DNA: TGTGCCAGCAGTGGGGCGCAAAAAGTCTACGAGCAGTACTTC

length: 15
J: TRBJ2-5
size: few
V: TRBV7-2
D: .
CDR3: CASSLAWDTKETQYF
DNA: TGTGCCAGCAGCTTAGCGTGGGACACCAAAGAGACCCAGTACTTC

length: 13
J: TRBJ1-4
size: few
V: TRBV2
D: .
CDR3: CASASGADEKLFF
DNA: TGTGCCAGCGCTTCGGGGGCTGATGAAAAACTGTTTTTT

length: 14
J: TRBJ1-5
size: .
V: TRBV6-6
D: .
CDR3: CASSYGSSNQPQHF
DNA: TGTGCCAGCAGTTACGGGAGTAGCAATCAGCCCCAGCATTTT

length: 13
J: TRBJ1-6
size: .
V: TRBV10-3
D: .
CDR3: CASRDGFNSPLHF
DNA: TGTGCCAGCAGGGATGGATTCAATTCACCCCTCCACTTT

length: 16
J: TRBJ2-4
size: many
V: TRBV20-1
D: TRBD2
CDR3: CSARDPSGSVKNIQYF
DNA: TGCAGTGCTAGAGATCCAAGCGGGAGTGTAAAAAACATTCAGTACTTC

length: 15
J: TRBJ2-1
size: .
V: TRBV28
D: TRBD2
CDR3: CASSSLAGRRDEQFF
DNA: TGTGCCAGCAGTTCCTTAGCGGGAAGGAGAGATGAGCAGTTCTTC

length: 15
J: TRBJ2-7
size: many
V: TRBV7-2
D: TRBD2
CDR3: CASSLGLAGSYEQYF
DNA: TGTGCCAGCAGCTTAGGTCTAGCGGGGTCCTACGAGCAGTACTTC

length: 14
J: TRBJ1-3
size: .
V: TRBV28
D: .
CDR3: CASREGGSGNTIYF
DNA: TGTGCCAGCAGGGAGGGAGGATCTGGAAACACCATATATTTT

length: 9
J: TRBJ2-3
size: .
V: TRBV9
D: .
CDR3: CASENTQYF
DNA: TGTGCCAGCGAGAATACGCAGTATTTT